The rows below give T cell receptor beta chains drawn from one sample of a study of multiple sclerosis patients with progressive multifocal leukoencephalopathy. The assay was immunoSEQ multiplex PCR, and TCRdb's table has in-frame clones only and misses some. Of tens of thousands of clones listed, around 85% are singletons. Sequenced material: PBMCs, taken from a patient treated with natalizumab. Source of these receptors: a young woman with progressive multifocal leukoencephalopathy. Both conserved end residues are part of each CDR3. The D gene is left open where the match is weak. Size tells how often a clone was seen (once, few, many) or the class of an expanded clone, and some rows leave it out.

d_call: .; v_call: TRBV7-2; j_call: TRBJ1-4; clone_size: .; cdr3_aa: CASSLFSEPNEKLFF
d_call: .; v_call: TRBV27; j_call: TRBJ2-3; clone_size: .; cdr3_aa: CANQRATTDTQYF
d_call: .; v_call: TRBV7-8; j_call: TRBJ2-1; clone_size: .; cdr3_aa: CASSPGLRTLNEQFF
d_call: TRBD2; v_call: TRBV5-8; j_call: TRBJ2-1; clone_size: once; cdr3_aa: CASSSMGLAGFSSYNEQFF
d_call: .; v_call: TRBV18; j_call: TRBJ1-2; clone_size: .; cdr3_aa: CASSPGRGNYGYTF
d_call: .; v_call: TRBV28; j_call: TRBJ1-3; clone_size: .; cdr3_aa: CASSPPLGTIYF
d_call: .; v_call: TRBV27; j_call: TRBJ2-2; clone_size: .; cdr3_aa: CASSLFGGVTGELFF
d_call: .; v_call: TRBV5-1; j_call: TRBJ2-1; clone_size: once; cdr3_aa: CASSLTGASYNEQFF
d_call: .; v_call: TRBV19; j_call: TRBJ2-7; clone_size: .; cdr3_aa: CASSISGSPLYEQYF
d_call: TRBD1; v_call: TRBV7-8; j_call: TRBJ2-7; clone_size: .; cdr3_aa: CASSWDRGPYEQYF
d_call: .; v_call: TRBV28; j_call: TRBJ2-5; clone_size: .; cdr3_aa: CASSLSGGAVPSGETQYF
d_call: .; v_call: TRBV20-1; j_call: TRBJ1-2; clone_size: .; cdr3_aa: CSARAAKGYTF
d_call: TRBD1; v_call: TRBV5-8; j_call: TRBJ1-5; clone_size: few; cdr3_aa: CASSLQGYSNQPQHF
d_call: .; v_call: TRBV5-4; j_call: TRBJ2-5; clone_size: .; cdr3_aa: CASSFGRYQETQYF